This T cell receptor (beta chain) stems from a study of identical twins (dated by TCRdb to 2016 to 2017). Notes on the research overall: TCR alpha and beta repertoires from monozygotic twins, unrelated adults of various ages and cord blood were deep-sequenced to test whether fetal clonotypes persist. Replicate twin experiments were performed at different times using different library preparation protocols to rule out contamination.

The library was generated by 5' RACE. TCRdb lists the instrument as Illumina HiSeq 2000. Template switching added a universal primer binding site, and the final cDNA carried a unique molecular identifier that allowed TCR cDNA molecules to be counted accurately. Specific primers in the conserved constant-segment region were used to synthesize first-strand cDNA for TCR alpha and beta chains. To control for contamination, each cDNA library was double barcoded with a SMART-Mk sample barcode plus Illumina barcodes. Two successive PCR steps introduced TruSeq adapter sequences along with Illumina sample barcodes. The Illumina HiSeq platform was used with custom primers to sequence TCR alpha and beta cDNA libraries. The original pipeline was this. MiGEC was used to process raw reads and extract unique molecular identifiers, and MiXCR was used to find CDR3 positions. Recombination models were inferred per individual with the repgenHMM and IGoR tools using an EM algorithm. Shared clonotypes were analyzed with the tcR package in R, and sharing was normalized by the product of cloneset sizes. To study raw recombination without the effects of thymic and clonal selection, out-of-frame nonproductive sequences were analyzed. The public reads were reprocessed in TCRdb via fastp at Q25 and MiXCR, keeping in-frame beta chains. Identical CDR3 protein sequences are pooled into one entry, listed with their most common genes and DNA. TCRdb's processing, not the study's, gives the V and J calls here. This sample lists about 890,000 distinct CDR3 sequences; roughly an eighth were detected once. Around 1.6% of the sample goes to the ten largest clones.

Every donor was a healthy Caucasian. Three pairs of female monozygotic twins, all aged about 18 to 29 years, made up the twin cohort. RNA for TCR libraries was isolated from peripheral blood mononuclear cells. For CDR1 and CDR2, the germline V gene lists MGHRA and YSYEKL. The CDR3 sequence holds 15 residues, the cysteine and phenylalanine included. CDR3 DNA only is kept here, 45 bases in frame from base 1. A distance of 16 bases separates the germline ends of V and J, which lose 4 bases and 7 bases respectively. Here is what the overall study found, with its caveats: Out-of-frame TCR alpha sharing in monozygotic twins was systematically underestimated by recombination models, whereas sharing between unrelated individuals was in agreement with the recombination models. Out-of-frame TCR alpha sequences shared between twins showed an excess of low generation-probability sequences compared with coincidental sharing between unrelated individuals. Fewer insertions were carried by abundant cord blood beta clonotypes; a weaker similar trend was observed in young adult naive repertoires, while no such trend was observed in memory repertoires. The excess sharing between twins in beta out-of-frame sequences was weaker because fewer shared sequences reduced the signal-to-noise ratio. Zero-insertion analyses could be partly confounded by invariant T cells such as MAIT and iNKT, though diverse VJ usage argued against such confounding for most clonotypes. Conclusions relied on cross-sectional statistical analysis, since the same donors could not be followed over many years.

On this clonotype itself: No cognate antigen has been identified for it. Base qualities are missing; no much larger clone stands one base away.

The sample was also linked to a second study, of yellow fever vaccine responses in identical twins. As the second study states: The authors reported that the T cell response to vaccination in identical twins appeared partly convergent and partly personalized. Focusing on identical twins, the study followed the T cell clones that responded to the vaccine, and did so with precision.

Recombination linked TRBV4-1 to TRBJ1-4; no D gene can be assigned with confidence. The source material was PBMCs. This clonotype was obtained from a woman aged 18-29 years in good health. The bases read TGCGCCAGCAGCCTCAGAACTCGCGAAATTGAAAAACTGTTTTTT. Translation gives CASSLRTREIEKLFF.